Listed below are T cell receptor beta chains from one sample, sequenced in a study of cytomegalovirus exposure and HLA in healthy donors. Method: immunoSEQ multiplex PCR; TCRdb's copy keeps in-frame clones and lacks some. The sample shows about 160,000 clones, around 76% of them seen only once. What was sequenced was PBMCs. These receptors came from a girl aged 10-17 years in good health and CMV-seropositive. Each CDR3 is given with its conserved first and last residue. The D gene is left open where the match is weak. The size of a clone is reported for some rows only, either as once, few or many, or as a class for expanded clones.

NA | NA | TRBJ2-3 | TRBV19 | CASSTHTFNTQYF | TGTGCCAGTAGTACCCACACATTCAATACGCAGTATTTT
NA | few | TRBJ1-2 | TRBV14 | CASSQDSFNNYGYTF | TGTGCCAGCAGCCAAGACAGTTTCAATAACTATGGCTACACCTTC
TRBD1 | NA | TRBJ2-7 | TRBV27 | CASSLDRASYEQYF | TGTGCCAGCAGTTTAGACAGGGCATCCTACGAGCAGTACTTC
TRBD1 | NA | TRBJ2-7 | TRBV2 | CASQGQYEQYF | TGTGCCAGCCAGGGACAGTACGAGCAGTACTTC
TRBD2 | NA | TRBJ2-7 | TRBV29-1 | CSAELAGGTYEQYF | TGCAGCGCCGAACTAGCGGGAGGGACCTACGAGCAGTACTTC
NA | once | TRBJ2-5 | TRBV25-1 | CASSTPQRTAQETQYF | TGTGCCAGCAGTACACCCCAGAGGACAGCCCAAGAGACCCAGTACTTC
TRBD2 | NA | TRBJ2-7 | TRBV29-1 | CSVGRAGGEQYF | TGCAGCGTTGGCCGGGCGGGGGGCGAGCAGTACTTC
NA | NA | TRBJ2-1 | TRBV28 | CASTLIDEQFF | TGTGCCAGCACCCTCATAGATGAGCAGTTCTTC
TRBD2 | NA | TRBJ2-7 | TRBV18 | CASSPKLAGDYEQYF | TGTGCCAGCTCACCTAAACTAGCGGGGGACTACGAGCAGTACTTC
TRBD2 | NA | TRBJ2-1 | TRBV7-3 | CASSLLFTSGVDEQFF | TGTGCCAGCAGCTTACTTTTCACTAGCGGAGTTGATGAGCAGTTCTTC
NA | NA | TRBJ2-7 | TRBV5-1 | CASSVLPQGSPSYEQYF | TGCGCCAGCAGCGTATTACCACAGGGTTCTCCTTCCTACGAGCAGTACTTC
TRBD2 | NA | TRBJ2-1 | TRBV11-2 | CASSLGRGGSSYNEQFF | TGTGCCAGCAGCCTAGGGCGCGGGGGGAGCTCCTACAATGAGCAGTTCTTC
TRBD2 | NA | TRBJ2-7 | TRBV18 | CASSPGAGESEQYF | TGTGCCAGCTCACCAGGAGCGGGAGAGAGCGAGCAGTACTTC
TRBD2 | NA | TRBJ2-5 | TRBV18 | CASSPGLARETQYF | TGTGCCAGCTCACCGGGACTAGCGAGAGAGACCCAGTACTTC
NA | NA | TRBJ1-1 | TRBV6-6 | CATSEGNTEAFF | TGTGCCACCTCGGAGGGGAACACTGAAGCTTTCTTT
NA | NA | TRBJ1-1 | TRBV5-1 | CASSLTSMNTEAFF | TGCGCCAGCAGCTTGACTTCTATGAACACTGAAGCTTTCTTT
NA | NA | TRBJ1-5 | TRBV28 | CASSLIGNQPQHF | TGTGCCAGCAGTTTAATAGGCAATCAGCCCCAGCATTTT
NA | NA | TRBJ2-3 | TRBV5-4 | CASSWDSAVADTQYF | TGTGCCAGCAGCTGGGACTCGGCGGTCGCAGATACGCAGTATTTT
NA | NA | TRBJ1-2 | TRBV28 | CASSLPGHSNYGYTF | TGTGCCAGCAGTCTCCCGGGACACTCTAACTATGGCTACACCTTC
TRBD2 | NA | TRBJ2-3 | TRBV11-3 | CASSFSGAIGGTDTQYF | TGTGCCAGCAGCTTTAGCGGGGCGATCGGAGGCACAGATACGCAGTATTTT
NA | NA | TRBJ2-1 | TRBV1 | CTSSQDLAGGNEQFF | TGCACCAGCAGCCAAGATCTAGCGGGGGGCAATGAGCAGTTCTTC
NA | NA | TRBJ1-1 | TRBV5-8 | CASSLTGSYTEAFF | TGTGCCAGCAGCTTGACAGGTTCTTACACTGAAGCTTTCTTT
NA | few | TRBJ1-5 | TRBV15 | CATSSGLRRGQPQHF | TGTGCCACCAGCAGCGGACTACGCCGGGGTCAGCCCCAGCATTTT
NA | NA | TRBJ2-7 | TRBV6-1 | CASIRQGYEQYF | TGTGCCAGCATCCGCCAGGGCTACGAGCAGTACTTC
NA | NA | TRBJ2-7 | TRBV7-9 | CASSPRAGLAYEQYF | TGTGCCAGCAGCCCACGGGCAGGGCTCGCCTACGAGCAGTACTTC
NA | NA | TRBJ1-1 | TRBV28 | CASRETGPTMNTEAFF | TGTGCCAGCAGAGAGACAGGCCCTACCATGAACACTGAAGCTTTCTTT
NA | NA | TRBJ2-2 | TRBV5-1 | CASSLNSPRTGELFF | TGCGCCAGCAGCTTGAATTCCCCTAGAACCGGGGAGCTGTTTTTT
TRBD1 | NA | TRBJ2-7 | TRBV28 | CASSLSGTGIYEQYF | TGTGCCAGCAGTTTATCAGGGACAGGGATCTACGAGCAGTACTTC
TRBD1 | NA | TRBJ2-7 | TRBV19 | CASSTATGGSIEQYF | TGTGCCAGTAGTACCGCGACAGGGGGCTCTATCGAGCAGTACTTC
TRBD2 | NA | TRBJ2-1 | TRBV28 | CASSLAGVFNEQFF | TGTGCCAGCAGTTTAGCGGGAGTTTTTAATGAGCAGTTCTTC
TRBD1 | few | TRBJ2-7 | TRBV5-4 | CASSLAARQGRNEQYF | TGTGCCAGCAGCTTGGCGGCACGACAGGGGAGGAACGAGCAGTACTTC
TRBD1 | once | TRBJ1-5 | TRBV20-1 | CSAEEGALQHF | TGCAGTGCTGAGGAGGGGGCCTTGCAGCATTTT
TRBD1 | NA | TRBJ2-1 | TRBV2 | CASSKDRGIRNEQFF | TGTGCCAGCAGTAAGGACAGGGGAATACGCAATGAGCAGTTCTTC
NA | NA | TRBJ2-7 | TRBV27 | CASSLRGRASYEQYF | TGTGCCAGCAGTTTAAGGGGCAGGGCATCCTACGAGCAGTACTTC
NA | NA | TRBJ1-1 | TRBV15 | CATSRDAYTEAFF | TGTGCCACCAGCAGAGATGCGTACACTGAAGCTTTCTTT
TRBD2 | NA | TRBJ2-1 | TRBV7-2 | CASSTAPSGGLRRNEQFF | TGTGCCAGCAGCACGGCCCCTAGCGGGGGGTTAAGGAGGAATGAGCAGTTCTTC
TRBD1 | NA | TRBJ1-2 | TRBV29-1 | CSVEFGQGSYGYTF | TGCAGCGTTGAATTCGGACAGGGGAGCTATGGCTACACCTTC
NA | NA | TRBJ2-7 | TRBV5-1 | CASSLALGEQYF | TGCGCCAGCAGTCTAGCGTTAGGTGAGCAGTACTTC
TRBD1 | NA | TRBJ2-3 | TRBV6-1 | CASSEATGGPDTQYF | TGTGCCAGCAGTGAAGCGACAGGGGGGCCAGATACGCAGTATTTT